This T cell receptor (beta chain) was retrieved from a study of cytomegalovirus exposure and HLA in healthy donors. Study observations and caveats: Per a prior analysis, the majority of TCR beta V segments were productive roughly 90% or roughly 30% of the time. Presence/absence analyses treated sequencing depth as roughly uniform across donors. A later analysis reportedly found fewer N-insertions in an Asian-associated ancestry cluster than the approximately 670-donor mean.

60 Vbeta and 13 Jbeta primers were used in PCR. Data came from immunoSEQ multiplex PCR; TCRdb stores just in-frame clones and leaves some out. The sample has roughly 67,000 clones; approximately 71% are singletons. Of note for this clone: The antigen is not known.

The germline V and J ends were trimmed by 4 bases and 7 bases, with 14 bases remaining between them. The V gene's germline CDR1 is MGHDK and CDR2 SYGVNS. The CDR3 covers 14 residues. The receptor's source is a man between 60 and 70 years old in good health and CMV-seropositive. Sequencing used PBMCs. This chain links TRBV25-1 with TRBJ2-1; no definite D call. CDR3 sequence reads: CASSVYLPPNEQFF. The CDR3 region has the DNA TGTGCCAGCAGTGTCTACCTTCCCCCTAATGAGCAGTTCTTC. The full variable domain, rest sourced from reference TRBV25-1 and TRBJ2-1, is EADIYQTPRYLVIGTGKKITLECSQTMGHDKMYWYQQDPGMELHLIHYSYGVNSTEKGDLSSESTVSRIRTEHFPLTLESARPSHTSQYLCASSVYLPPNEQFFGPGTRLTVL.